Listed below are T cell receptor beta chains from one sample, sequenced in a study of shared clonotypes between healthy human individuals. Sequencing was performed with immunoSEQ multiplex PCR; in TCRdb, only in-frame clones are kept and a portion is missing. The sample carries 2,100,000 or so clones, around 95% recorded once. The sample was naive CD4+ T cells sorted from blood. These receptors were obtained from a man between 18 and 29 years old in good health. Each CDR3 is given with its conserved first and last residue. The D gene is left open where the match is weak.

CASNPRTYNEQFF	TGTGCCAGCAACCCCCGTACCTACAATGAGCAGTTCTTC	TRBV6-1	TRBJ2-1	.
CASSERTGNEQYF	TGTGCCAGCAGTGAACGGACTGGGAACGAGCAGTACTTC	TRBV6-1	TRBJ2-7	.
CASSQGGLKQETQYF	TGCGCCAGCAGCCAAGGGGGACTGAAACAAGAGACCCAGTACTTC	TRBV4-3	TRBJ2-5	.
CASSLGPPGVGSSYEQYF	TGTGCCAGCAGCTTAGGCCCGCCAGGGGTGGGGAGCTCCTACGAGCAGTACTTC	TRBV7-6	TRBJ2-7	.
CASSLSLQGTTGELFF	TGCGCCAGCAGCTTGAGTCTCCAGGGTACCACCGGGGAGCTGTTTTTT	TRBV5-1	TRBJ2-2	.
CATRGGIVLYF	TGTGCCACCCGGGGCGGGATAGTATTATATTTT	TRBV28	TRBJ1-3	.
CASSPTGGPEYEQFF	TGTGCCAGCTCTCCGACGGGGGGGCCAGAGTATGAGCAGTTCTTC	TRBV18	TRBJ2-1	TRBD2
CASSPGGIYEQYF	TGTGCCAGCAGTCCAGGGGGCATCTACGAGCAGTACTTC	TRBV6-1	TRBJ2-7	TRBD1
CASSGGDRESLAKNIQYF	TGTGCCAGCAGTGGTGGGGACAGAGAATCCCTAGCCAAAAACATTCAGTACTTC	TRBV25-1	TRBJ2-4	TRBD1
CASRPRGSSYEQYF	TGTGCCAGCAGACCCAGGGGGAGTTCCTACGAGCAGTACTTC	TRBV2	TRBJ2-7	TRBD1
CASRSQGAPQETQYF	TGTGCCAGCAGATCACAGGGGGCTCCCCAAGAGACCCAGTACTTC	TRBV2	TRBJ2-5	TRBD1
CASSLEYGANYGYTF	TGTGCCAGCAGCTTAGAGTATGGAGCTAACTATGGCTACACCTTC	TRBV7-9	TRBJ1-2	.
CASSPFPSTSYEQYF	TGTGCCAGCAGTCCCTTTCCGTCGACGTCCTACGAGCAGTACTTC	TRBV6-4	TRBJ2-7	.
CASSLDRNQFF	TGTGCCAGCAGCTTAGATAGGAATCAGTTCTTC	TRBV7-8	TRBJ2-1	.
CASSEGTGGTAEAFF	TGTGCCAGCAGTGAAGGGACAGGTGGGACGGCTGAAGCTTTCTTT	TRBV25-1	TRBJ1-1	TRBD1
CASSASYNSPLHF	TGTGCCAGCAGCGCCTCCTATAATTCACCCCTCCACTTT	TRBV25-1	TRBJ1-6	.